This TCR beta chain was retrieved from a study of blood T cell repertoires in COVID-19. As for the study in general: Acute-phase and convalescent COVID-19 samples originated in the United States, Italy and Spain.

Germline trimming cut 3 bases from V and 2 bases from J; bases unmatched to any gene: 11. This CDR3 contains 20 residues. Germline V lookup: CDR1 MNHEY, CDR2 SMNVEV (reference sequence). Some clones are missing from TCRdb's copy, which holds only in-frame ones; the method was immunoSEQ multiplex PCR. The sample has roughly 150,000 clones, around 84% seen once. What was sequenced was peripheral blood. This chain connects TRBV27 to TRBJ2-2, with 14 bases that match TRBD2. The sequence came from a woman older than 75 with COVID-19, enrolled during active disease. The CDR3 loop reads CASSFRPPGLAGVNTGELFF. As DNA, the CDR3 is TGTGCCAGCAGTTTTCGTCCCCCGGGACTAGCGGGAGTAAACACCGGGGAGCTGTTTTTT.